The T cell receptor (beta chain) described here comes from a study of T cell changes during pregnancy in multiple sclerosis. TCRdb's copy holds only in-frame clones and misses some; the assay was immunoSEQ multiplex PCR. This table has about 40,000 clones, around nine tenths appearing once. Per the germline V gene, CDR1 is LNHDA and CDR2 is SQIVND (reference sequence). The CDR3 spans 14 residues. V shed 1 base and J shed 4 bases, with 8 bases lying between them. The sample in question was CD4+ T cells from peripheral blood mononuclear cells, obtained before pregnancy. The clonotype originates from a female donor with multiple sclerosis, enrolled in a pregnancy study. The chain links TRBV19 to TRBJ1-5, with D possibly matching TRBD1 (6 bases). This CDR3 reads CASSIVQGNQPQHF. The CDR3 coding sequence is TGTGCCAGTAGTATAGTACAGGGAAATCAGCCCCAGCATTTT.